The T cell receptor (beta chain) described here comes from a study of blood T cell repertoires in COVID-19. Study details: The origin of the acute and convalescent COVID-19 samples was the United States, Italy and Spain.

Germline CDR1 is SGHTA and CDR2 is FQGTGA. V gave up 2 bases and J gave up 4 bases, with 12 bases separating them. There are 15 residues in the CDR3. Sequencing used immunoSEQ multiplex PCR; TCRdb keeps in-frame clones, though not all of them. This repertoire shows about 93,000 clones, roughly 80% found once; its top ten account for roughly 16%. Sequencing used peripheral blood. The sequence was collected from a human donor in a cohort sampled during active COVID-19. The chain recombines TRBV7-3 with TRBJ2-1, with a tentative D call TRBD1 (6 bases). CDR3: CASSLSAGAYNEQFF. The DNA of the CDR3 is TGTGCCAGCAGCTTATCGGCAGGGGCTTACAATGAGCAGTTCTTC.